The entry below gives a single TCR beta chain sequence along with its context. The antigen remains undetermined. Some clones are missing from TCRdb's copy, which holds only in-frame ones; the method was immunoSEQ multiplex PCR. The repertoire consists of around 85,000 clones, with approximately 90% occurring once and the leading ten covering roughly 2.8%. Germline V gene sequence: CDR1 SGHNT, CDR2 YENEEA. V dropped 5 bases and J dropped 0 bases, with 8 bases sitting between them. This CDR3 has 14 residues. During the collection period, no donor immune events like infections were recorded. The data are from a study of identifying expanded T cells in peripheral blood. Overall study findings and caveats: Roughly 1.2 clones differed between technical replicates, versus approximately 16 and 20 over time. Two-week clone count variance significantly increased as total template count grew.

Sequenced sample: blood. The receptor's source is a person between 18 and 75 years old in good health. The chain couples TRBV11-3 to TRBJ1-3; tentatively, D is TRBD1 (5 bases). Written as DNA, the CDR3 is TGTGCCAGCAGCGGAGACAGCTCTGGAAACACCATATATTTT. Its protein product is CASSGDSSGNTIYF.